This is a list of T cell receptor beta chains from one sample in a study of blood T cell repertoires in COVID-19. The protocol was immunoSEQ multiplex PCR, while the TCRdb copy is restricted to in-frame clones and leaves out a portion. Here the sample spans some 40,000 clones, more than 80% being singletons. The sequencing sample was made of peripheral blood. Every receptor here comes from a man aged 55-75 years in a cohort sampled during active COVID-19. CDR3s include the opening cysteine and the closing phenylalanine or tryptophan. A D gene is named only where the DNA matches it firmly. Not every row has a clone size; where given, it reads once, few, many or a size class.

>TRBJ2-3|TRBD2|few|TRBV3-1/TRBV3-2|15
CASSPVAGDTDTQYF
TGTGCCAGCAGTCCAGTAGCGGGGGACACAGATACGCAGTATTTT
>TRBJ2-1|TRBD1|.|TRBV28|15
CASSLGRQGAGEQFF
TGTGCCAGCAGTTTAGGCCGACAGGGGGCGGGTGAGCAGTTCTTC
>TRBJ2-5|.|.|TRBV18|14
CASSHWDYQETQYF
TGTGCCAGCTCACATTGGGACTACCAAGAGACCCAGTACTTC
>TRBJ1-5|TRBD1|.|TRBV10-3|14
CAIRGTGSNQPQHF
TGTGCCATCAGGGGGACAGGGAGTAATCAGCCCCAGCATTTT
>TRBJ2-6|TRBD2|once|TRBV11-2|18
CASSRTSGNPGGANVLTF
TGTGCCAGCAGCCGGACTAGCGGGAACCCCGGTGGGGCCAACGTCCTGACTTTC
>TRBJ2-7|.|.|TRBV15|14
CATSLRVWENEQYF
TGTGCCACCAGCCTCAGGGTGTGGGAAAACGAGCAGTACTTC
>TRBJ2-5|.|.|TRBV28|14
CASSLGGVQETQYF
TGTGCCAGCAGTCTCGGGGGAGTCCAAGAGACCCAGTACTTC
>TRBJ1-6|.|.|TRBV11-3|16
CASSVGHDRPNSPLHF
TGTGCCAGCAGCGTCGGACATGACCGCCCGAATTCACCCCTCCACTTT
>TRBJ2-4|.|.|TRBV28|14
CASSLGGGKNIQYF
TGTGCCAGCAGTTTAGGGGGCGGCAAAAACATTCAGTACTTC
>TRBJ2-1|.|.|TRBV6-1|14
CASSEERGRNEQFF
TGTGCCAGCAGTGAAGAACGGGGGAGGAATGAGCAGTTCTTC
>TRBJ2-3|TRBD2|.|TRBV6-2/TRBV6-3|16
CASSYPSGEVADTQYF
TGTGCCAGCAGTTACCCTAGCGGGGAGGTAGCAGATACGCAGTATTTT
>TRBJ1-1|.|.|TRBV6-6|14
CASTPDRLNTEAFF
TGTGCCAGCACCCCGGACAGACTGAACACTGAAGCTTTCTTT
>TRBJ1-3|.|.|TRBV7-6|15
CASSFFGDSGNTIYF
TGTGCCAGCAGCTTTTTCGGGGATTCTGGAAACACCATATATTTT
>TRBJ2-7|.|few|TRBV7-2|15
CASSLGSGVLNEQYF
TGTGCCAGCAGCTTAGGATCGGGGGTGCTTAACGAGCAGTACTTC
>TRBJ2-7|TRBD2|.|TRBV4-2|15
CASSQADGTSDEQYF
TGTGCCAGCAGCCAAGCCGATGGGACTAGCGACGAGCAGTACTTC
>TRBJ1-5|TRBD1|.|TRBV18|14
CASSRQGAGQPQHF
TGTGCCAGCTCAAGACAGGGGGCGGGTCAGCCCCAGCATTTT
>TRBJ2-7|.|medium-sized|TRBV30|12
CAWNQGNHEQYF
TGTGCCTGGAACCAGGGGAACCACGAGCAGTACTTC
>TRBJ1-3|.|.|TRBV14|13
CASSQDRGNTIYF
TGTGCCAGCAGCCAAGACAGGGGAAACACCATATATTTT
>TRBJ2-1|TRBD1|.|TRBV6-6|16
CASSYPTGSSYNEQFF
TGTGCCAGCAGTTACCCGACAGGGAGCTCCTACAATGAGCAGTTCTTC
>TRBJ1-4|.|.|TRBV21-1|17
CASSPTHLTGGGEKLFF
TGTGCCAGCAGCCCGACGCACCTTACAGGGGGCGGGGAAAAACTGTTTTTT
>TRBJ2-3|TRBD2|.|TRBV6-5|16
CASSYSRGTSADTQYF
TGTGCCAGCAGTTACTCGAGGGGGACTAGCGCAGATACGCAGTATTTT
>TRBJ1-2|.|few|TRBV12-2|15
CASRTRQVPNYGYTF
TGTGCAAGTCGCACGAGACAGGTCCCTAACTATGGCTACACCTTC
>TRBJ2-3|.|once|TRBV9|14
CASSAPAPRDTQYF
TGTGCCAGCAGTGCGCCGGCCCCGAGGGATACGCAGTATTTT
>TRBJ1-1|.|.|TRBV5-1|13
CASSPGRDTEAFF
TGCGCCAGCAGCCCTGGGAGGGACACTGAAGCTTTCTTT
>TRBJ2-7|.|.|TRBV6-5|13
CASSYGGRGEQYF
TGTGCCAGCAGTTACGGGGGCCGGGGCGAGCAGTACTTC
>TRBJ2-1|.|.|TRBV4-1|16
CASSLLYRSSYNEQFF
TGCGCCAGCAGCCTCCTATACCGAAGCTCCTACAATGAGCAGTTCTTC
>TRBJ2-5|TRBD2|.|TRBV28|15
CASSRTSGRHETQYF
TGTGCCAGCAGCCGGACTAGCGGGAGGCATGAGACCCAGTACTTC
>TRBJ2-1|TRBD2|.|TRBV7-8|19
CASSLAGGLAGFSYNEQFF
TGTGCCAGCAGCTTAGCGGGGGGACTAGCGGGATTCTCCTACAATGAGCAGTTCTTC
>TRBJ1-1|.|once|TRBV29-1|11
CSVPGNTEAFF
TGCAGCGTTCCGGGGAACACTGAAGCTTTCTTT
>TRBJ1-3|.|.|TRBV3-1/TRBV3-2|17
CASSRHDGGISGNTIYF
TGTGCCAGCTCACGACACGACGGGGGGATCTCTGGAAACACCATATATTTT
>TRBJ1-4|TRBD1|once|TRBV27|14
CASSFWGQGEKLFF
TGTGCCAGCAGTTTCTGGGGACAGGGTGAAAAACTGTTTTTT
>TRBJ2-1|.|.|TRBV4-1|17
CASSPQGRGRSYNEQFF
TGCGCCAGCAGCCCTCAAGGCAGGGGAAGATCCTACAATGAGCAGTTCTTC
>TRBJ1-4|.|.|TRBV25-1|13
CASGVQGDEKLFF
TGTGCCAGCGGGGTCCAGGGTGATGAAAAACTGTTTTTT
>TRBJ2-7|TRBD2|.|TRBV19|13
CASRHLAGGEQYF
TGTGCCAGTAGGCATCTAGCGGGAGGCGAGCAGTACTTC
>TRBJ2-7|.|.|TRBV9|14
CASSVTALSYEQYF
TGTGCCAGCAGCGTTACAGCCCTATCCTACGAGCAGTACTTC
>TRBJ1-6|TRBD1|once|TRBV29-1|13
CSVQTGEYSPLHF
TGCAGCGTCCAGACAGGGGAATATTCACCCCTCCACTTT
>TRBJ2-7|TRBD2|.|TRBV5-6|15
CASSPAGLADLEQYF
TGTGCCAGCAGCCCGGCAGGACTAGCGGACTTGGAGCAGTACTTC
>TRBJ2-2|.|.|TRBV19|15
CASSKLRWNTGELFF
TGTGCCAGTAGCAAACTCAGGTGGAACACCGGGGAGCTGTTTTTT
>TRBJ2-3|.|medium-sized|TRBV2|15
CASSEWQGSTDTQYF
TGTGCCAGCAGTGAATGGCAGGGGAGCACAGATACGCAGTATTTT
>TRBJ2-1|.|.|TRBV27|14
CASSLAGSYNEQFF
TGTGCCAGCAGTTTAGCGGGATCCTACAATGAGCAGTTCTTC
>TRBJ1-1|.|.|TRBV4-3|15
CASSQEPVTFSEAFF
TGCGCCAGCAGCCAAGAGCCGGTCACTTTTTCTGAAGCTTTCTTT
>TRBJ2-1|TRBD2|once|TRBV18|15
CASSPPGGVVNEQFF
TGTGCCAGCTCCCCGCCGGGGGGGGTGGTGAATGAGCAGTTCTTC
>TRBJ2-6|.|.|TRBV19|20
CASSIDVPGLPASGANVLTF
TGTGCCAGTAGTATAGATGTCCCCGGACTACCCGCCTCTGGGGCCAACGTCCTGACTTTC
>TRBJ2-7|.|.|TRBV12-5|12
CASGLLNYEQYF
TGTGCTAGTGGTTTGTTAAACTACGAGCAGTACTTC
>TRBJ2-3|.|once|TRBV24-1|15
CATRQSSAITDTQYF
TGTGCCACCAGGCAAAGTAGCGCGATCACAGATACGCAGTATTTT
>TRBJ1-1|.|.|TRBV29-1|13
CSVEVSMNTEAFF
TGCAGCGTTGAAGTGAGCATGAACACTGAAGCTTTCTTT
>TRBJ2-5|.|.|TRBV28|15
CASRLGQGTQETQYF
TGTGCCAGCAGGCTGGGCCAGGGGACACAAGAGACCCAGTACTTC
>TRBJ2-7|.|.|TRBV11-2|15
CASSGFGMGAREQYF
TGTGCCAGCAGCGGGTTCGGAATGGGGGCGCGTGAGCAGTACTTC
>TRBJ1-6|.|.|TRBV10-2|13
CASGGVLNSPLHF
TGCGCCAGCGGAGGGGTCCTTAATTCACCCCTCCACTTT
>TRBJ2-7|TRBD1|few|TRBV12-3/TRBV12-4|12
CASRRDRKEQYF
TGTGCCAGCAGGCGGGACAGGAAGGAGCAGTACTTC
>TRBJ1-5|.|.|TRBV6-2/TRBV6-3|17
CASSYHAGGLGNQPQHF
TGTGCCAGCAGTTACCATGCGGGAGGGCTCGGCAATCAGCCCCAGCATTTT
>TRBJ2-5|TRBD1|.|TRBV19|16
CALTGTGPSLGETQYF
TGTGCCTTAACGGGGACAGGGCCTAGTCTGGGGGAGACCCAGTACTTC
>TRBJ2-3|.|.|TRBV9|12
CASTLSGDTQYF
TGTGCCAGCACTTTGAGTGGAGATACGCAGTATTTT
>TRBJ2-5|.|.|TRBV6-5|16
CASSYSMTGRTETQYF
TGTGCCAGCAGTTACTCGATGACGGGGAGGACGGAGACCCAGTACTTC